This T cell receptor beta chain is drawn from a study of blood T cell repertoires in COVID-19 (dated by TCRdb to 2018 to 2021). For the wider study: Samples covering the acute and convalescent phases of COVID-19 were provided by collaborators in the United States, Italy and Spain. The material from the prospective study consisted of cDNA or gDNA derived from T cells, B-cell-depleted T cells, or PBMCs. The dataset comprised deeply sampled blood TCRbeta repertoires from subjects exposed to, actively infected with, or recovered from COVID-19. The sample metadata nearly always contained a de-identified subject ID, COVID-19 status, age in years and sex. HLA class I and class II types, where available, came from metadata supplied by the sample provider rather than from assay-based typing. The samples were drawn from the first 160 participants of the ongoing ImmuneRACE study and from some 1,300 subjects provided by 6 global collaborators. The repertoires were released in a freely available public database intended as a resource for research on the immune response to SARS-CoV-2. What the research found in general, with its limitations: The amount of clinical and demographic metadata varied by source and participant and was provided uncurated.

The collaborating institutions used their own protocols to collect whole blood in K2EDTA tubes. For TCRbeta analysis, collaborator samples were shipped as frozen whole blood, as isolated PBMCs, or as DNA extracted from either sample type. To note about this clone: Which antigen it targets is not known. It has no much larger one-base neighbor in the sample; base qualities were not kept.

TCRbeta CDR3 regions were amplified from genomic DNA by means of the immunoSEQ Assay, a bias-controlled multiplex PCR. The original methods were these. The number of nucleated cells in each sample was estimated from the amplification of reference gene primers within the assay. Sequence reads were collapsed and filtered to measure the absolute abundance of every unique TCRbeta CDR3 rearrangement. For each sample, productive Simpson clonality was calculated by taking the square root of Simpson's diversity index across productive rearrangements. The table was pulled from immuneACCESS by TCRdb, which kept in-frame rearrangements only. Such tables lose some clones; where checked, under half of the loss comes from unresolved V genes, and the rest has no known cause. The V and J calls and the clone size are those of that table, but D and trimming were determined from the DNA. This sample lists about 110,000 clones; 71% were detected once. Less than 2% of the sample is held by the ten biggest clonotypes.

There are 13 amino acids in the CDR3, from cysteine to phenylalanine inclusive. Kept here is only the CDR3 DNA, which spans 39 bases and is read in frame from base 1. Trimming takes 6 bases from V and 6 bases from J, and the germline ends sit 11 bases apart. The sequence derives from a woman in her thirties or forties with acute or convalescent COVID-19. This chain is built from TRBV12-3 or TRBV12-4 and TRBJ2-2; D gene: possibly TRBD2, on 6 matching bases. Material for sequencing was peripheral blood. The CDR3 has the sequence CASRIGTPGELFF. DNA sequence: TGTGCCAGCAGAATCGGGACTCCCGGGGAGCTGTTTTTT.